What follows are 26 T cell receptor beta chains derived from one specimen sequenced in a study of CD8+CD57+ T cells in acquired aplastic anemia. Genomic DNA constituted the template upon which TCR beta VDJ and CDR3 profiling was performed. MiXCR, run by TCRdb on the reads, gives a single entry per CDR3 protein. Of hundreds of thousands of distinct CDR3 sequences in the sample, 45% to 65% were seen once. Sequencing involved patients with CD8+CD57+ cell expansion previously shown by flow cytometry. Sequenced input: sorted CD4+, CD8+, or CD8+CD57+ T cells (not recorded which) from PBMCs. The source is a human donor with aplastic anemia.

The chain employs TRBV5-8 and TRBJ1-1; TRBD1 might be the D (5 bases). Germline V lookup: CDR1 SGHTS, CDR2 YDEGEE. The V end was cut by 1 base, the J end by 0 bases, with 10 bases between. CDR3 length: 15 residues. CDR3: CASSLQGSMNTEAFF. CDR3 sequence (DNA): TGTGCCAGCAGCTTGCAGGGTTCCATGAACACTGAAGCTTTCTTT.

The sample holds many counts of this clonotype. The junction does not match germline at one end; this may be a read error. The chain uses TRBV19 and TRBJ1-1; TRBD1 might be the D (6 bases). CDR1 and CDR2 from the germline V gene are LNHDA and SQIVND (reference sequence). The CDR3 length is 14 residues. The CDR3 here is CASRSEPGHTEAFF. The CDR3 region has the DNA TGTGCCAGTAGATCGGAGCCGGGACACACAGAAGCTTTCTTT.

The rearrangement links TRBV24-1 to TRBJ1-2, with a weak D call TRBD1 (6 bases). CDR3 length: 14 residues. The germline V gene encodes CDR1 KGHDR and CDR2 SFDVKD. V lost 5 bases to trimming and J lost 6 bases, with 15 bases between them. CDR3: CATSAGTTLNGYTF. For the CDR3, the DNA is TGTGCCACCAGTGCCGGGACAACCCTCAATGGCTACACCTTC.

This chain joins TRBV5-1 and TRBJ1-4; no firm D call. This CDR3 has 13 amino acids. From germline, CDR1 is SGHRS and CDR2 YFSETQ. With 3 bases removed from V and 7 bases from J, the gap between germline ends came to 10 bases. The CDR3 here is CASSSASVEKLFF. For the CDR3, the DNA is TGCGCCAGCAGCTCCGCGAGCGTTGAAAAACTGTTTTTT.

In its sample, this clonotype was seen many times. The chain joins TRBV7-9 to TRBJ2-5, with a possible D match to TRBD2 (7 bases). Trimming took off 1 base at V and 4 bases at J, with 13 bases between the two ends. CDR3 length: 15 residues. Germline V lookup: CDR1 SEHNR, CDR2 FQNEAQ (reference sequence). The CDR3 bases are TGTGCCAGCAGCTTAGGCGGGGGCGGGGTAGAGACCCAGTACTTC. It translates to CASSLGGGGVETQYF. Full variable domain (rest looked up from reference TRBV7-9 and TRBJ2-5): DTGVSQNPRHKITKRGQNVTFRCDPISEHNRLYWYRQTLGQGPEFLTYFQNEAQLEKSRLLSDRFSAERPKGSFSTLEIQRTEQGDSAMYLCASSLGGGGVETQYFGPGTRLLVL.

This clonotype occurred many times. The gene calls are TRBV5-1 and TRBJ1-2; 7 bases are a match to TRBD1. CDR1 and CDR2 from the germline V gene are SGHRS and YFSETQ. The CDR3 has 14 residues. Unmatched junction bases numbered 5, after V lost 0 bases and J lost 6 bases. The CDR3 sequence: CASSLASTGNGYTF. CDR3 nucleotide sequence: TGCGCCAGCAGCTTGGCCTCGACAGGGAATGGCTACACCTTC.

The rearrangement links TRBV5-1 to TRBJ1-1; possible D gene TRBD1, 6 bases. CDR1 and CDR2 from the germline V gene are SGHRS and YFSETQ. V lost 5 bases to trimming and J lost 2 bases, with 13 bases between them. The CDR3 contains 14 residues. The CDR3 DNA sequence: TGCGCCAGCAGGTTATCAGGGGAAAACACTGAAGCTTTCTTT. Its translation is CASRLSGENTEAFF. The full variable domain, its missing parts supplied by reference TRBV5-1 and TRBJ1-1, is KAGVTQTPRYLIKTRGQQVTLSCSPISGHRSVSWYQQTPGQGLQFLFEYFSETQRNKGNFPGRFSGRQFSNSRSEMNVSTLELGDSALYLCASRLSGENTEAFFGQGTRLTVV.

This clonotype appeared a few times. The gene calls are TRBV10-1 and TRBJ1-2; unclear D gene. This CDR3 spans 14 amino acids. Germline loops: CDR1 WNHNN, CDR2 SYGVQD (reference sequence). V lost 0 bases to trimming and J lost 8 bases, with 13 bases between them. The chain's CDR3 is CASSESGEPRGYTF. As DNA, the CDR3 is TGCGCCAGCAGTGAGTCGGGAGAGCCTAGGGGCTACACCTTC.

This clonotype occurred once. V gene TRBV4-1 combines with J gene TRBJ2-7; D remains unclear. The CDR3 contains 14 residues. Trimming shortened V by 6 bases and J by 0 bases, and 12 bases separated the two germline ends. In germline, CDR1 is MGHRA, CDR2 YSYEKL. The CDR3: CASSQTPGSYEQYF. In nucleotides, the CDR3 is TGCGCCAGCAGTCAGACCCCTGGCTCCTACGAGCAGTACTTC.

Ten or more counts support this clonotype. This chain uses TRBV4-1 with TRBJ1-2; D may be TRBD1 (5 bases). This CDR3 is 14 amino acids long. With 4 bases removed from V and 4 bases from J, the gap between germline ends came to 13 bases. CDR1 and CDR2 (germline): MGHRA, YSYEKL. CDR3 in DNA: TGCGCCAGCAGCCGCGTCGGCAGGGTCTATGGCTACACCTTC. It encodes CASSRVGRVYGYTF.

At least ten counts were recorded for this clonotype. The CDR3: CASSTGPGEQYF. The CDR3 DNA is TGCGCCAGCAGTACGGGACCTGGGGAGCAGTACTTC. V is TRBV10-1 and J is TRBJ2-7, with D perhaps given as TRBD1 or TRBD2 (5 bases each). The V end was cut by 5 bases, the J end by 7 bases, with 12 bases between. This CDR3 spans 12 amino acids. Looked up from germline, CDR1 is WNHNN and CDR2 is SYGVQD (reference sequence).

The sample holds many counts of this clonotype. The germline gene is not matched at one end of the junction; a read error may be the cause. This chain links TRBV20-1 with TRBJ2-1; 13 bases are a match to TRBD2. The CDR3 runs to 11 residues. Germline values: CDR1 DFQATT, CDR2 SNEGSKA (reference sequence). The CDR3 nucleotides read TGCAGTGCCCGCACTAGCGGGAGGGCCCAATTC. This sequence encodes CSARTSGRAQF.

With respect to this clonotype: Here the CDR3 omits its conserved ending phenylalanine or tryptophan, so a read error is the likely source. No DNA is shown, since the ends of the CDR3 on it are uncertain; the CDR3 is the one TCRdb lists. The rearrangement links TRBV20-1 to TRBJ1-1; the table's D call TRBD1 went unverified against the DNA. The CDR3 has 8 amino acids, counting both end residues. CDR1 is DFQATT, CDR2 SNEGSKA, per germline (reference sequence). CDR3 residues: CSARDPGQ.

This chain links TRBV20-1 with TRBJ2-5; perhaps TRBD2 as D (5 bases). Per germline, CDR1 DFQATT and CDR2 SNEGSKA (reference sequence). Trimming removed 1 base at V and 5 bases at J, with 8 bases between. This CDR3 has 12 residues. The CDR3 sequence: CSARGTGETQYF. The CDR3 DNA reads TGCAGTGCTAGAGGGACGGGGGAGACCCAGTACTTC.

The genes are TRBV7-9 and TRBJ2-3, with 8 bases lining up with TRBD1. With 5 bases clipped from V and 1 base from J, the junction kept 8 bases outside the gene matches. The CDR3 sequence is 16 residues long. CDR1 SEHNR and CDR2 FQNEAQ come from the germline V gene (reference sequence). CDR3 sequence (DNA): TGTGCCAGCAGCCCTCGACAGGGGTGGGGCACAGATACGCAGTATTTT. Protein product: CASSPRQGWGTDTQYF.

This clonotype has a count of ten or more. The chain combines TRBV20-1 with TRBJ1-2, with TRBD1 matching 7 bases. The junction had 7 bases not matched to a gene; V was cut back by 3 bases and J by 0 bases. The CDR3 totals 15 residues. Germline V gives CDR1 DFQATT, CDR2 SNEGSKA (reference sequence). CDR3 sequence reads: CSASGGQMTNYGYTF. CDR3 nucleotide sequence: TGCAGTGCTAGTGGGGGACAGATGACTAACTATGGCTACACCTTC.

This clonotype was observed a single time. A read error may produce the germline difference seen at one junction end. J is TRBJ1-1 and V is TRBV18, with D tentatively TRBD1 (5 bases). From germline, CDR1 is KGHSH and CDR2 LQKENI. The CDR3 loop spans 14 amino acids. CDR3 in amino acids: CANSPREGDTEAFF. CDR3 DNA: TGTGCCAACTCACCCAGGGAAGGTGACACTGAAGCTTTCTTT.

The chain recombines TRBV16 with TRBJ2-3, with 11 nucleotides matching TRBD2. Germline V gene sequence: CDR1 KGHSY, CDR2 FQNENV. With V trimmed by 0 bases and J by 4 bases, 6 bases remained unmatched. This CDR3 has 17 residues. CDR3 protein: CASSQSTLAGGSDTQYF. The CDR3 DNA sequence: TGTGCCAGCAGCCAATCGACGCTAGCGGGGGGATCAGATACGCAGTATTTT.

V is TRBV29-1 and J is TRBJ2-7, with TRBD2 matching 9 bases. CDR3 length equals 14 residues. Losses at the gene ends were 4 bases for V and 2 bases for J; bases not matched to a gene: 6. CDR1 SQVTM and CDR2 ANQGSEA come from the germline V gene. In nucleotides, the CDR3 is TGCAGCGTTGTAGCGGGAGCTTTCACCTACGAGCAGTACTTC. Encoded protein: CSVVAGAFTYEQYF.

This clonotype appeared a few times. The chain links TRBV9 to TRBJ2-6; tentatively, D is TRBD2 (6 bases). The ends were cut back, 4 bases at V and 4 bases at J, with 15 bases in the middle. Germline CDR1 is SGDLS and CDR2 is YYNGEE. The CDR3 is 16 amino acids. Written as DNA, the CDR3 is TGTGCCAGCAGCTCGGTTGGGGAGGAGGGGGCCAACGTCCTGACTTTC. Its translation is CASSSVGEEGANVLTF.

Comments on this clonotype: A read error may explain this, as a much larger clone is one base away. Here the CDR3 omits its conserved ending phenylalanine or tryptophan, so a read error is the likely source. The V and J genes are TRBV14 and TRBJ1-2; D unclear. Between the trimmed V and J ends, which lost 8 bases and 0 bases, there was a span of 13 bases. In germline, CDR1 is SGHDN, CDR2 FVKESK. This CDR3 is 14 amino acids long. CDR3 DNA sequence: TGTGCCAGCGGAAAAGAACTATCTAACTATGGCTACACCTCC. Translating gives CASGKELSNYGYTS.

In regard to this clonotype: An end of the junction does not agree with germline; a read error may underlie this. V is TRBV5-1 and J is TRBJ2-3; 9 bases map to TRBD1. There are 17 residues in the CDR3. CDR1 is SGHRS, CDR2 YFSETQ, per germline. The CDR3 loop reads CASSRTGVFPSTDTQYF. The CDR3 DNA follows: TGTGCCAGCAGCCGGACAGGGGTTTTCCCTAGCACAGATACGCAGTATTTT.

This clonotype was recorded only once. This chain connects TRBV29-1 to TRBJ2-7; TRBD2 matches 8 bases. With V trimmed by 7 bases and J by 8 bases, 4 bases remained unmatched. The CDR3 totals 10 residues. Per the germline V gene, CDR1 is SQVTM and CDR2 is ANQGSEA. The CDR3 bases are TGCAGCGGGTATAGCGGGAAGCAGTACTTC. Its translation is CSGYSGKQYF.

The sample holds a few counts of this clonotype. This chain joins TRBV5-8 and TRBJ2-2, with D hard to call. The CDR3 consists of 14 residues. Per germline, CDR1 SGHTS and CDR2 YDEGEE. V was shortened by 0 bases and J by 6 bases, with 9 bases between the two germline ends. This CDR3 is CASSLESGSGELFF. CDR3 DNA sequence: TGTGCCAGCAGCTTGGAATCGGGCTCCGGGGAGCTGTTTTTT.

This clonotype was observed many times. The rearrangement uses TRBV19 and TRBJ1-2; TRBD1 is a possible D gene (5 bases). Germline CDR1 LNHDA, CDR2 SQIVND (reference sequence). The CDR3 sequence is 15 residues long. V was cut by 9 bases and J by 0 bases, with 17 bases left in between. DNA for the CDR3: TGTGCCAGCCAAAGTCTTGGGGGTTCTAACTATGGCTACACCTTC. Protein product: CASQSLGGSNYGYTF.

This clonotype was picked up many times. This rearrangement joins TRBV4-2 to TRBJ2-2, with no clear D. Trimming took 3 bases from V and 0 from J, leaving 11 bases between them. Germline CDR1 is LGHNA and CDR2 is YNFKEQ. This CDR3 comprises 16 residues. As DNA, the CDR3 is TGTGCCAGCAGCCATTTCCCGGAATCGAACACCGGGGAGCTGTTTTTT. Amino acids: CASSHFPESNTGELFF.